Listed here are 30 T cell receptor beta chains from one sample, sequenced in a study of blood T cell repertoires in COVID-19. Assay used: immunoSEQ multiplex PCR; TCRdb lists only in-frame clones, some missing. The sample comprises 220,000 or so clones, around 90% of which are singletons, and about 14% rests with the top ten. Specimen: PBMCs or T cells enriched from blood (not recorded which). The source is a man younger than 45 who had been exposed to COVID-19.

CDR3 coding DNA: TGTGCCAGCAGCCATGAAGACGGGGGCTCCTACGAGCAGTACTTC. It codes for CASSHEDGGSYEQYF. The chain carries TRBV4-2 and TRBJ2-7, with a weak D call TRBD2 (6 bases). In germline, CDR1 is LGHNA, CDR2 YNFKEQ. Trimming cost V 3 bases and J 0 bases, with 12 bases left between them. The CDR3 contains 15 residues.

The V call is TRBV10-3, the J call TRBJ2-3, with D possibly being TRBD2 (6 bases). Trimming stripped 4 bases from V and 4 bases from J, with 12 bases between. The CDR3 has 14 residues. Per germline, CDR1 ENHRY and CDR2 SYGVKD. The CDR3, as DNA: TGTGCCATCAGTGGGGGCGGGGTAGCAGATACGCAGTATTTT. Amino acids: CAISGGGVADTQYF.

The chain recombines TRBV29-1 with TRBJ1-5, with D unclear. The germline gives CDR1 SQVTM, CDR2 ANQGSEA. V was trimmed by 4 bases and J by 5 bases, leaving 12 bases between them. CDR3 size: 13 residues. CDR3 residues: CSVGLAGHQPQHF. The CDR3 DNA sequence: TGCAGCGTTGGTTTGGCAGGCCATCAGCCCCAGCATTTT. Supplemented by reference TRBV29-1 and TRBJ1-5, the full variable domain reads SAVISQKPSRDICQRGTSLTIQCQVDSQVTMMFWYRQQPGQSLTLIATANQGSEATYESGFVIDKFPISRPNLTFSTLTVSNMSPEDSSIYLCSVGLAGHQPQHFGDGTRLSIL.

The chain is built from TRBV5-6 and TRBJ2-3; 7 nucleotides match TRBD2. This CDR3 has 15 amino acids. Germline lookup yields CDR1 SGHDT and CDR2 YYEEEE. V was pared by 2 bases and J by 3 bases, with 6 bases of the junction left unmatched. CDR3 sequence (DNA): TGTGCCAGCAGCTTAGCTAGCGGTTATACAGATACGCAGTATTTT. This gives the protein CASSLASGYTDTQYF.

This chain uses TRBV2 with TRBJ2-1; 8 bases align to TRBD2. Trimming cost V 5 bases and J 0 bases; bases outside gene matches: 15. The CDR3 runs to 19 residues. From germline, CDR1 is SNHLY and CDR2 FYNNEI. CDR3 sequence reads: CASSKLGASGLSSYNEQFF. The CDR3 DNA follows: TGTGCCAGCAGTAAACTAGGGGCTAGCGGGCTGTCCTCCTACAATGAGCAGTTCTTC.

The chain has TRBV28 and TRBJ1-5; the D gene is possibly TRBD1 (5 bases). The CDR3 contains 15 residues. Trimming shortened V by 6 bases and J by 7 bases, and 19 bases separated the two germline ends. Germline V gene sequence: CDR1 MDHEN, CDR2 SYDVKM. The CDR3 loop reads CASRRVGGGGQPQHF. The CDR3 nucleotides are TGTGCCAGCAGAAGGGTGGGGGGAGGAGGACAGCCCCAGCATTTT.

V and J are TRBV2 and TRBJ1-6; D remains unclear. Germline-derived CDR1 and CDR2 are SNHLY and FYNNEI. The germline V and J ends were trimmed by 3 bases and 7 bases, with 13 bases remaining between them. The CDR3 is 15 amino acids. CDR3 amino acids: CASSDPKTHNSPLHF. As DNA, the CDR3 is TGTGCCAGCAGTGACCCAAAAACTCACAATTCACCCCTCCACTTT.

V usage is TRBV27 and J usage is TRBJ2-1; D not certain. CDR3 length: 14 amino acids. V was clipped by 8 bases and J by 0 bases, with 11 bases between them. The germline gives CDR1 MNHEY, CDR2 SMNVEV (reference sequence). The CDR3: CASAVFSSYNEQFF. The DNA of the CDR3 is TGTGCCAGCGCCGTATTTAGCTCCTACAATGAGCAGTTCTTC.

The chain has TRBV5-4 and TRBJ1-2, with TRBD1 as a possible D gene (5 bases). CDR3 length: 12 residues. Germline V gene sequence: CDR1 SGHNT, CDR2 YYREEE (reference sequence). Trimming stripped 0 bases from V and 8 bases from J, with 8 bases between. In nucleotides, the CDR3 is TGTGCCAGCAGCTTGGTTCGGGGGGGCTACACCTTC. Its translation: CASSLVRGGYTF.

This clone was counted only a few times. The genes are TRBV12-5 and TRBJ2-7; D is perhaps TRBD1 (5 bases). Germline V lookup: CDR1 LGHNT, CDR2 FRNRAP. V was cut by 0 bases and J by 3 bases, with 15 bases left in between. The CDR3 loop spans 16 amino acids. CDR3 sequence: CASGLVFMDISYEQYF. For the CDR3, the DNA is TGTGCTAGTGGTTTGGTTTTCATGGACATAAGCTACGAGCAGTACTTC.

The CDR3 protein is CASSARSDSPYEQYF. In DNA, the CDR3 is TGTGCCAGCAGCGCCCGGTCGGACAGCCCCTACGAGCAGTACTTC. The chain couples TRBV7-2 to TRBJ2-7; possibly TRBD1 for D (6 bases). Germline V gene data show CDR1 as SGHTA and CDR2 as FQGNSA. V lost 5 bases and J lost 2, with 16 bases in between. This CDR3 comprises 15 residues.

V gene TRBV2 combines with J gene TRBJ2-2; 9 nucleotides match TRBD2. The CDR3 has 15 amino acids. Trimming cost V 7 bases and J 6 bases; bases outside gene matches: 9. The germline CDR1 and CDR2 sequences are SNHLY and FYNNEI. The CDR3: CASIAGADSAGELFF. The CDR3 bases are TGTGCCAGCATAGCGGGGGCCGACTCCGCCGGGGAGCTGTTTTTT.

This chain joins TRBV7-2 and TRBJ2-7, with 10 bases fitting TRBD1. This CDR3 is built from 13 residues. V gave up 4 bases and J gave up 3 bases; unmatched junction bases: 0. Germline assignment: CDR1 SGHTA and CDR2 FQGNSA. The CDR3 reads CASSWTGGYEQYF. As DNA, the CDR3 is TGTGCCAGCAGCTGGACAGGGGGCTACGAGCAGTACTTC.

The rearrangement joins TRBV23-1 to TRBJ1-1; D is possibly TRBD1 (5 bases). TRBV23-1 belongs to the ORF category, with a function that is uncertain. This CDR3 contains 14 residues. Trimming took 10 bases from V and 10 from J, leaving 25 bases between them. The CDR3 sequence: CATTRPTGRGGAFF. In DNA, the CDR3 is TGCGCCACCACCCGACCCACAGGTCGCGGGGGAGCTTTCTTT.

The rearrangement joins TRBV3-1 (or the pseudogene TRBV3-2) to TRBJ2-5; the match to TRBD1 covers 9 bases. Germline V gene lookup returns CDR1 LGHDT and CDR2 YNNKEL (reference sequence). J lost 1 base, V lost 4 bases, and 7 bases had no gene match. The CDR3 totals 16 residues. The CDR3 sequence is CASSLQGARGQETQYF. The CDR3 DNA reads TGTGCCAGCAGCCTACAGGGGGCGCGGGGCCAAGAGACCCAGTACTTC.

The CDR3 nucleotides read TGTGCCAGCGGACCGACAGGGTCCTATAATTCACCCCTCCACTTT. Translation: CASGPTGSYNSPLHF. V usage is TRBV27 and J usage is TRBJ1-6; 7 positions match TRBD1. Germline loops: CDR1 MNHEY, CDR2 SMNVEV (reference sequence). The CDR3 length is 15 residues. Trimming at V came to 8 bases and at J to 1 base, leaving 5 bases not matched to a gene.

V usage is TRBV3-1 (or the pseudogene TRBV3-2) and J usage is TRBJ1-4; 8 bases agree with TRBD1. V lost 6 bases to trimming and J lost 7 bases; unmatched junction nucleotides: 10. The CDR3 is made up of 15 amino acids. Germline loops: CDR1 LGHDT, CDR2 YNNKEL (reference sequence). DNA for the CDR3: TGTGCCAGCAGTCTAACAGGGGGGCAGCGTGAAAAACTGTTTTTT. Protein: CASSLTGGQREKLFF.

The chain employs TRBV7-6 and TRBJ2-3; 14 nucleotides line up with TRBD2. This CDR3 has 18 amino acids. From germline, CDR1 is SGHVS and CDR2 FNYEAQ. Unmatched junction bases numbered 6, after V lost 4 bases and J lost 0 bases. The CDR3 nucleotides are TGTGCCAGCAGCTCCGGACTAGCGGGGGGTCCTAGCACAGATACGCAGTATTTT. Its protein is CASSSGLAGGPSTDTQYF.

This chain links TRBV6-5 with TRBJ2-3, with a possible D match to TRBD1 (6 bases). The CDR3 consists of 15 residues. The germline CDR1 and CDR2 sequences are MNHEY and SVGAGI. V shed 7 bases and J shed 4 bases, with 18 bases lying between them. The DNA for the CDR3 is TGTGCCAGCAAAGACAGGCCGGGCGTTGCAGATACGCAGTATTTT. Amino acid sequence: CASKDRPGVADTQYF.

The J gene is TRBJ1-3, the V gene TRBV3-1 (or the pseudogene TRBV3-2); 7 nucleotides agree with TRBD1. Trimming cost V 2 bases and J 8 bases; bases outside gene matches: 0. The germline CDR1 and CDR2 sequences are LGHDT and YNNKEL (reference sequence). The CDR3 has 12 residues. The CDR3 DNA reads as TGTGCCAGCAGCCAAAGGGGGCACACCATATATTTT. It specifies CASSQRGHTIYF.

J is TRBJ2-1 and V is TRBV5-8; 12 bases are shared with TRBD2. The CDR3 has 15 amino acids. Germline lookup yields CDR1 SGHTS and CDR2 YDEGEE. The V gene end was trimmed by 5 bases and the J gene end by 12 bases; junction bases not matched to a gene: 12. The CDR3 loop reads CASSTAGTSGPGQFF. CDR3 DNA sequence: TGTGCCAGCAGTACGGCCGGGACTAGCGGGCCGGGGCAGTTCTTC.

V is TRBV3-1 (or the pseudogene TRBV3-2) and J is TRBJ2-7, with a weak D call TRBD2 (5 bases). The CDR3 totals 13 residues. Germline V gene lookup returns CDR1 LGHDT and CDR2 YNNKEL (reference sequence). Trimming cost V 8 bases and J 2 bases, with 13 bases left between them. Here the CDR3 reads CASSPGITYEQYF. CDR3 coding DNA: TGTGCCAGCTCCCCCGGGATTACCTACGAGCAGTACTTC.

This clone was seen once. V and J are TRBV30 and TRBJ1-5, with TRBD1 matching 7 bases. The CDR3 is made up of 14 amino acids. Germline assignment: CDR1 GTSNPN and CDR2 SVGIG (reference sequence). The V and J ends lost 0 bases and 5 bases, in that order; junction bases with no gene match: 4. For the CDR3, the DNA is TGTGCCTGGAGTGTAGGCAGGGGGGATCAGCCCCAGCATTTT. This encodes CAWSVGRGDQPQHF.

V gene TRBV4-3 combines with J gene TRBJ1-3, with D maybe TRBD1 (6 bases). V was cut by 4 bases and J by 4 bases, with 20 bases left in between. The germline CDR1 and CDR2 sequences are LGHNA and YSLEER. The CDR3 is made up of 17 amino acids. The CDR3 here is CASSPSPGGGLGNTIYF. CDR3 bases: TGCGCCAGCAGCCCATCCCCGGGAGGGGGGCTAGGAAACACCATATATTTT.

The chain recombines TRBV2 with TRBJ1-5; TRBD1 is a possible D gene (5 bases). CDR3 length: 16 amino acids. V was clipped by 7 bases and J by 2 bases, with 18 bases between them. Germline V CDR1 and CDR2: SNHLY, FYNNEI. The CDR3 DNA follows: TGTGCCAGCAACCGTTTCGGCAGGGAAGGCAATCAGCCCCAGCATTTT. Its protein product is CASNRFGREGNQPQHF.

The sample holds a few counts of this clone. The chain recombines TRBV3-1 (or the pseudogene TRBV3-2) with TRBJ1-6, with D possibly matching TRBD1 (5 bases). This CDR3 has 15 residues. V was trimmed by 7 bases and J by 7 bases, leaving 17 bases between them. The germline V gene has CDR1 LGHDT and CDR2 YNNKEL (reference sequence). CDR3 bases: TGTGCCAGCATGCAGGGCTTAGTACGGAATTCACCCCTCCACTTT. Translating it yields CASMQGLVRNSPLHF.

V is TRBV7-2 and J is TRBJ2-1; 11 bases are shared with TRBD2. J was trimmed by 4 bases and V by 6 bases; bases with no gene match: 5. This CDR3 spans 15 amino acids. Germline CDR1 SGHTA, CDR2 FQGNSA. For the CDR3, the DNA is TGTGCCAGCAGGACACTAGCGGGGGCTTACAATGAGCAGTTCTTC. This encodes CASRTLAGAYNEQFF.

This chain links TRBV5-1 with TRBJ1-5; a weak D match, TRBD1 (5 bases). The V gene lost 4 bases and the J gene lost 2 bases, with 13 bases spanning the gap. CDR3 size: 15 residues. CDR1 is SGHRS and CDR2 is YFSETQ in the germline V gene. The chain's CDR3 is CASSPQGNGNQPQHF. The CDR3 bases are TGCGCCAGCAGCCCGCAGGGAAACGGCAATCAGCCCCAGCATTTT.

In its sample, this clone was seen a few times. The CDR3 nucleotides read TGTGCCTGGAGTGTGTGGGGGCTGAACACTGAAGCTTTCTTT. It is translated as CAWSVWGLNTEAFF. The rearrangement uses TRBV30 and TRBJ1-1, with a tentative D call TRBD1 (6 bases). This CDR3 region has 14 residues. Per the germline V gene, CDR1 is GTSNPN and CDR2 is SVGIG (reference sequence). V was cut by 0 bases and J by 0 bases, with 8 bases left in between.

The chain joins TRBV27 to TRBJ1-2; D may be TRBD1 (5 bases). Germline loops: CDR1 MNHEY, CDR2 SMNVEV (reference sequence). Trimming stripped 2 bases from V and 7 bases from J, with 17 bases between. This CDR3 region has 15 residues. The CDR3: CASSLISEGRGGYTF. CDR3 in DNA: TGTGCCAGCAGTTTAATATCGGAGGGGCGAGGTGGCTACACCTTC.